What follows describes a single T cell receptor (beta chain). Its target is not known. Per germline, CDR1 MGHRA and CDR2 YSYEKL. J lost 8 bases, V lost 1 base, and 10 bases had no gene match. The CDR3 loop spans 16 amino acids. This PCR relied on a set of 60 Vbeta primers and 13 Jbeta primers. TCRdb keeps only in-frame clones here, not all; method: immunoSEQ multiplex PCR. The data show 140,000 to 150,000 clones, with 65% to 90% seen just once and 2.5% to 3.5% held by the top ten. These data originate in a study of cytomegalovirus exposure and HLA in healthy donors. At the level of the study: Assignment to the Caucasian-associated ancestry cluster applied to over 70% of the approximately 390 genotyped donors.

Study-wide points: Generally TCR sequences proved uncommon, though certain public TCRs appeared in numerous donors. A reported reduction in N-insertions relative to the approximately 690-donor mean was seen in an Asian-associated ancestry cluster in a later analysis.

The rearrangement uses TRBV4-1 and TRBJ2-1; 8 bases match TRBD1. The clonotype originates from a woman in her 30s in good health and CMV-seronegative. Sequencing used PBMCs. The CDR3 bases are TGCGCCAGCAGCCAAGTTCCTCGGGACAGGAGCGATGAGCAGTTCTTC. Translated, it gives CASSQVPRDRSDEQFF.